This TCR beta chain was found in a study of blood T cells in healthy people across ages. The CDR3 totals 13 residues. Trimming took 4 bases from V and 6 from J, leaving 13 bases between them. CDR1 is SGHKS, CDR2 YYEKEE, per germline (reference sequence). A J-beta primer mix and a sample-barcoded 5' primer were used in a second PCR of about 6 to 12 cycles. Each CDR3 protein gets one entry after TCRdb re-called the 5' RACE reads with MiXCR. The sample lists about 670,000 distinct CDR3 sequences, 40% to 65% occurring once. This clonotype was seen once. With a much larger clone just one base away, this may be a read error.

The clonotype comes from a woman aged 80 or over in good health. Sequencing was done on a sample of blood. J is TRBJ1-1 and V is TRBV5-5; D is unresolved. CDR3 bases: TGTGCCAGCAGCCTAGCAAGGGCTTCTGAAGCTTTCTTT. Translating gives CASSLARASEAFF.